The entry that follows covers one T cell receptor beta chain sequence. Its antigen is still unknown. These data come from a study of cytomegalovirus exposure and HLA in healthy donors. Study-level background: Most genotyped donors, roughly 80% of 398, had Caucasian-associated genetic ancestry.

Study observations and caveats: Follow-up analysis later connected one missense variant in DCLRE1C with trimming of TCR beta V- and J-genes. Some public TCRs appeared in many individuals, while most sequences were rare. Researchers had no immune exposure information except CMV serostatus available.

Primers included in the PCR were 60 Vbeta and 13 Jbeta primers. Data came from immunoSEQ multiplex PCR; TCRdb stores just in-frame clones and leaves some out. The table records 85,000 to 100,000 clones, roughly 79% of them present only once. The CDR3 has 18 amino acids. Germline CDR1 is SGHNT and CDR2 is YYREEE (reference sequence). The trim removed 0 bases at V and 1 base at J, leaving 7 bases unmatched. The chain is built from TRBV5-4 and TRBJ2-5, with 12 bases fitting TRBD2. Sequenced input: PBMCs. This sequence was found in a woman between 40 and 50 years old in good health and CMV-seronegative. The CDR3 spells CASSLAPSGGVLQETQYF. The CDR3 DNA follows: TGTGCCAGCAGCTTGGCTCCTAGCGGGGGGGTCCTCCAAGAGACCCAGTACTTC.